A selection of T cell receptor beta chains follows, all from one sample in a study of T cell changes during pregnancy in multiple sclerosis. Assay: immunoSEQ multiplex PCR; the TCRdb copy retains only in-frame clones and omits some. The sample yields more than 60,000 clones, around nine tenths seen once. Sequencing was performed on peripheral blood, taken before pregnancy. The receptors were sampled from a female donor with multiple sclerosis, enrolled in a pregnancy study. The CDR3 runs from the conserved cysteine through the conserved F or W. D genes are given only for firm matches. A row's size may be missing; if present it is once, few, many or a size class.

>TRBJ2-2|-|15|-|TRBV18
TGTGCCAGCTCACCACAACAGAGGAACACCGGGGAGCTGTTTTTT
CASSPQQRNTGELFF
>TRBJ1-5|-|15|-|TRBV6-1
TGTGCCAGCAGTGAAGCTGGAGGGGAAATGCAGCCCCAGCATTTT
CASSEAGGEMQPQHF
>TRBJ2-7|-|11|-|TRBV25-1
TGTGCCAGCAGTGCTCTAGCCCGGCAGTACTTC
CASSALARQYF
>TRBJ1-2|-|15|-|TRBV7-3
TGTGCCAGCAGCTCCGATTCAGGTCGACCCTATGGCTACACCTTC
CASSSDSGRPYGYTF
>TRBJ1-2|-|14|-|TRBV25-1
TGTGCCAGCAGTGGGGGGACACGCAACTATGGCTACACCTTC
CASSGGTRNYGYTF
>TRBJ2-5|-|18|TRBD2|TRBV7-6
TGTGCCAGCAGCTTCAGGCTAGCGGGGGGGCTAAGGCAAGAGACCCAGTACTTC
CASSFRLAGGLRQETQYF
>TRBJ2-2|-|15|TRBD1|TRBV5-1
TGCGCCAGCAGCCCACCGAAGACAGGGGAAAGCGAGCTGTTTTTT
CASSPPKTGESELFF
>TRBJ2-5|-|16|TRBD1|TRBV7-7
TGTGCCAGCAGCCCAGTGGTCAGGGGGCTGGGAGAGACCCAGTACTTC
CASSPVVRGLGETQYF
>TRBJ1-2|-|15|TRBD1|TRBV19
TGTGCCAGTAGTATAGTAGCTGGGACAGCTTATGGCTACACCTTC
CASSIVAGTAYGYTF
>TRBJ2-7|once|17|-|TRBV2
TGTGCCAGCAGTGAAACTGGTGTCGCGGCAGACCCCTACGAGCAGTACTTC
CASSETGVAADPYEQYF
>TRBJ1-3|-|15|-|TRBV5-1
TGCGCCAGCAGCTTGACGGGGTCGGGTGGAAACACCATATATTTT
CASSLTGSGGNTIYF
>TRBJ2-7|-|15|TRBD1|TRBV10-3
TGTGCCAACCAACCCGGGACAGAGGCGTCCTACGAGCAGTACTTC
CANQPGTEASYEQYF
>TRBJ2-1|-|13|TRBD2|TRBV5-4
TGTGCCAGCAGCCGGACTAGCGATCGGGAGCAGTTCTTC
CASSRTSDREQFF
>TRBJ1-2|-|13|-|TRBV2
TGTGCCAGCCAAGTTTCGCAGGTCTATGGCTACACCTTC
CASQVSQVYGYTF
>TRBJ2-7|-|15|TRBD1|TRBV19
TGTGCCAGTAGCATGGGGCCTCCAGGACAGGACGGGCAGTACTTC
CASSMGPPGQDGQYF
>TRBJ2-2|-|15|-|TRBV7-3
TGTGCCAGCAGCCCGGACAGATTGAACACCGGGGAGCTGTTTTTT
CASSPDRLNTGELFF
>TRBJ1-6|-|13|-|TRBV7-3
TGTGCCAGCAGCCCCCACAGGGATTCACCCCTCCACTTT
CASSPHRDSPLHF
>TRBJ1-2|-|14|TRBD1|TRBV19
TGTGCCAGTAGTTCCACCGGGACAGGGAATGGCTACACCTTC
CASSSTGTGNGYTF
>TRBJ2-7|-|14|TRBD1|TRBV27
TGTGCCAGCAGTCAGGGACAGGCCACCTACGAGCAGTACTTC
CASSQGQATYEQYF
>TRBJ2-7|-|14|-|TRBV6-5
TGTGCCAGCAGCCTCGGGGGGCGACAGGACGAGCAGTACTTC
CASSLGGRQDEQYF
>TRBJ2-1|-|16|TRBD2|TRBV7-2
TGTGCCAGCAGCTTAGCAAGCCAGCGGGGAAACAATGAGCAGTTCTTC
CASSLASQRGNNEQFF
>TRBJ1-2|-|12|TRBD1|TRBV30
TGTGGAATTCCGACAGGGGTCTATGGCTACACCTTC
CGIPTGVYGYTF
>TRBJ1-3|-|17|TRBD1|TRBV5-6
TGTGCCAGCAGCTTGGAAAGGGACAGGCGCTCTTCGGACACCATATATTTT
CASSLERDRRSSDTIYF
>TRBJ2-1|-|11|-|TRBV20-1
TGCAGTGCTAGACGGGTAATTGAGCAGTTCTTC
CSARRVIEQFF
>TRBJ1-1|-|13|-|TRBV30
TGTGCCTGGAGTTACAGTAAGAACACTGAAGCTTTCTTT
CAWSYSKNTEAFF
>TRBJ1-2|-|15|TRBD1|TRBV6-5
TGTGCCAGCAGTTACTTTCCGACAGGGAACTATGGCTACACCTTC
CASSYFPTGNYGYTF
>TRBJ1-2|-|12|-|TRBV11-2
TGTGCCAGCAGCGACCGCGGCTATGGCTACACCTTC
CASSDRGYGYTF
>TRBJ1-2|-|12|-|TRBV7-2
TGTGCCAGCAGCTTAGGGGGGCCTGGCTACACCTTC
CASSLGGPGYTF
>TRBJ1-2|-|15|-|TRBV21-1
TGTGCCAGCCCCACCCTTGACAGGGATGGCTATGGCTACACCTTC
CASPTLDRDGYGYTF
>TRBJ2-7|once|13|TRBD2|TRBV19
TGTGCCAGTAAGGGACTAGCAGATTACGAGCAGTACTTC
CASKGLADYEQYF
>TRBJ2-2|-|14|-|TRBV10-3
TGTGCCATCAGTGAATGGGAGGACACCGGGGAGCTGTTTTTT
CAISEWEDTGELFF
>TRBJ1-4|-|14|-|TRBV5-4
TGTGCCAGCAGCTTGGGACAGCCTAATGAAAAACTGTTTTTT
CASSLGQPNEKLFF
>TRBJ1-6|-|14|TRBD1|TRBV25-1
TGTGCCAGCAAAGTCGACAGGGCGAATTCACCCCTCCACTTT
CASKVDRANSPLHF
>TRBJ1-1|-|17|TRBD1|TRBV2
TGTGCCAGCAGTGAAAGGGGGACAGGGAGGTTGAACACTGAAGCTTTCTTT
CASSERGTGRLNTEAFF
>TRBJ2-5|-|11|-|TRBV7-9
TGTGCCAGCGTTACGGGAGAGACCCAGTACTTC
CASVTGETQYF
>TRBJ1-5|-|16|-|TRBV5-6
TGTGCCAGCAGTCGAGCACGGGATGGGAGCAATCAGCCCCAGCATTTT
CASSRARDGSNQPQHF
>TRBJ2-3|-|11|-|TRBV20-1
TGCAGTGCTCCATTTACAGATACGCAGTATTTT
CSAPFTDTQYF
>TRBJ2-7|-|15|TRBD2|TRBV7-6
TGTGCCAGCAGCTCCCAGCGGGGGGGTACCTACGAGCAGTACTTC
CASSSQRGGTYEQYF
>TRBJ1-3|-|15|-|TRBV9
TGTGCCAGCAGCGTAGCTCAGGGTGCGGGAAACACCATATATTTT
CASSVAQGAGNTIYF
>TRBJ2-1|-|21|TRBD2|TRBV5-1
TGCGCCAGCAGCTCCCGGGGGGTGCATAAAACCGGGGACCTCTCCTACAATGAGCAGTTCTTC
CASSSRGVHKTGDLSYNEQFF
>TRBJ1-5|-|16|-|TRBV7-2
TGTGCCAGCAGCTTAGAAGGACAGATTAGCAATCAGCCCCAGCATTTT
CASSLEGQISNQPQHF
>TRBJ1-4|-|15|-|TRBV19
TGTGCCAGTAGTACATACAGGGAAATTGGAGAAAAACTGTTTTTT
CASSTYREIGEKLFF
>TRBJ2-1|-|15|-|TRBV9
TGTGCCAGCAGCCCGACCGGTTCATTAACGGGGGAGCAGTTCTTC
CASSPTGSLTGEQFF
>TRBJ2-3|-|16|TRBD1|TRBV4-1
TGCGCCAGCAGCCTACGGGACAGGGGTTTCACAGATACGCAGTATTTT
CASSLRDRGFTDTQYF
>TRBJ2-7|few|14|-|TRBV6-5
TGTGCCAGCAGTCCAGTTTTCAGGGTCTACGAGCAGTACTTC
CASSPVFRVYEQYF
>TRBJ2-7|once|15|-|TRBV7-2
TGTGCCAGCAGCTTAGGGGGGACTGGCTCCTACGAGCAGTACTTC
CASSLGGTGSYEQYF
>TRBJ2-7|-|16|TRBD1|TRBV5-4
TGTGCCAGCAGCTTGTACCCGGGACAGGCCCCCTACGAGCAGTACTTC
CASSLYPGQAPYEQYF
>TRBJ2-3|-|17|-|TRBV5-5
TGTGCCAGCAGCTTGAGGAGGGCAACCGGAACCAGAGATACGCAGTATTTT
CASSLRRATGTRDTQYF
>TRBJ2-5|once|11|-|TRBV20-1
TGCAGTGTCCGACTAGTTGAGACCCAGTACTTC
CSVRLVETQYF
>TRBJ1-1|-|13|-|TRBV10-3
TGTGCCATCAGCCCGGGGATGATCACTGAAGCTTTCTTT
CAISPGMITEAFF
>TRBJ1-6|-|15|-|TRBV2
TGTGCCAGCAGTTATTCCAGGGATCACTATTCACCCCTCCACTTT
CASSYSRDHYSPLHF